This TCR beta chain is from a study of control samples from healthy donors and cancer patients. This CDR3 is built from 14 residues. V shed 3 bases and J shed 8 bases, with 13 bases lying between them. Germline V gene lookup returns CDR1 MNHEY and CDR2 SMNVEV (reference sequence). Some clones are missing from TCRdb's copy, which holds only in-frame ones; the method was immunoSEQ multiplex PCR. The data show about 170,000 clones, about 90% seen once. The sequenced material came from blood. V is TRBV27 and J is TRBJ1-4; no firm D call. This receptor was identified in a woman in her 30s in good health. The DNA for the CDR3 is TGTGCCAGCAGTTTCGTGGGAGTTAGGGAAAAACTGTTTTTT. It yields the protein CASSFVGVREKLFF.